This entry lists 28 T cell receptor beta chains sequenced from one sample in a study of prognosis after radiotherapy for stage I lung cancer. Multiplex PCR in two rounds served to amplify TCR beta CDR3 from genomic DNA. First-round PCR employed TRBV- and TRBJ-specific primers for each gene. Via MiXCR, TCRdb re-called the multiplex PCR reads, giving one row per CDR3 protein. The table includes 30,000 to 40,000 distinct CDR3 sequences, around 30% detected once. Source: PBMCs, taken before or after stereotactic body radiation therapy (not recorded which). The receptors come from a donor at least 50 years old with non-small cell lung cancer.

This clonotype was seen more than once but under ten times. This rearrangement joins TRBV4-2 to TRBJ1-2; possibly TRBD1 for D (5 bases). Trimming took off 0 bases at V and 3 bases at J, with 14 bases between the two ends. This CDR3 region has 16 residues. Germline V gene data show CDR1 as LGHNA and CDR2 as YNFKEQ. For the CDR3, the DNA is TGTGCCAGCAGCCAAGACCTGACAGCTAATTACTATGGCTACACCTTC. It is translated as CASSQDLTANYYGYTF.

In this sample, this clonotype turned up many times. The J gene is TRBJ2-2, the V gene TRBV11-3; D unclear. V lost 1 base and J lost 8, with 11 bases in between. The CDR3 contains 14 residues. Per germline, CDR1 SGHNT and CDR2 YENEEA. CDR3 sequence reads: CASSLVSLSGELFF. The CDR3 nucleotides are TGTGCCAGCAGCTTAGTTTCGCTTTCGGGGGAGCTGTTTTTT.

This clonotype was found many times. CDR3 nucleotides: TGCAGTGCTAGTGTTCGACGGAGGAGCTCCTATAATTCACCCCTCCACTTT. Encoded protein: CSASVRRRSSYNSPLHF. V and J are TRBV20-1 and TRBJ1-6, with D unresolved. Germline loops: CDR1 DFQATT, CDR2 SNEGSKA (reference sequence). The CDR3 is 17 amino acids. The V gene lost 3 bases and the J gene lost 0 bases, with 15 bases spanning the gap.

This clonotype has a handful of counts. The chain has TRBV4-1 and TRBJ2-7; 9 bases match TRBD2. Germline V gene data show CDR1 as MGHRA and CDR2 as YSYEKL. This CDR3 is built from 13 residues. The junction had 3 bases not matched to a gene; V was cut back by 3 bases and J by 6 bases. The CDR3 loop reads CASSQGTSSEQYF. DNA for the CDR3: TGCGCCAGCAGCCAGGGGACTAGCTCCGAGCAGTACTTC.

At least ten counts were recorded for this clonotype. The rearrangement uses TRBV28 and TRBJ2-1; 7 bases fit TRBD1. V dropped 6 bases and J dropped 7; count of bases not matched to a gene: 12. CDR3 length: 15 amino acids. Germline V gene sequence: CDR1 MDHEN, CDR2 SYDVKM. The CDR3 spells CASREGKGARNEQFF. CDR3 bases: TGTGCCAGCAGAGAAGGGAAGGGGGCAAGGAATGAGCAGTTCTTC.

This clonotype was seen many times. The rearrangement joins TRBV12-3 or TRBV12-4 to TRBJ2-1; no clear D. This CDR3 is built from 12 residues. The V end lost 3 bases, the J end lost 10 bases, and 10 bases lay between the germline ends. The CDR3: CASSLSLTEQFF. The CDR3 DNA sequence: TGTGCCAGCAGTTTGTCCCTCACGGAGCAGTTCTTC.

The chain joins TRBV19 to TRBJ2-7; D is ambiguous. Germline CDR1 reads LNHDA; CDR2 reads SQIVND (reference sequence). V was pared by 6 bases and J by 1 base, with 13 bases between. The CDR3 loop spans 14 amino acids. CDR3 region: CASRYHSGSYEQYF. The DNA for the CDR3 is TGTGCCAGTAGATACCACAGTGGATCCTACGAGCAGTACTTC.

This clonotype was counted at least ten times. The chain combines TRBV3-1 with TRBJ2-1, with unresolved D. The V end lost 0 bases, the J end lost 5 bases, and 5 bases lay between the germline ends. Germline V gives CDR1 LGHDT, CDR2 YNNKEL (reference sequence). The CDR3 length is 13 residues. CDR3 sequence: CASSQDTNNEQFF. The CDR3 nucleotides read TGTGCCAGCAGCCAAGATACGAACAATGAGCAGTTCTTC.

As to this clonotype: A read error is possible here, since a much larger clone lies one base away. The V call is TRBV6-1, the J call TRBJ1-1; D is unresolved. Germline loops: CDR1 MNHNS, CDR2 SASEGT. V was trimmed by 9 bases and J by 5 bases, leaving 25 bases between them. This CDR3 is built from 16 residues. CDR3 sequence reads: CARSPDPPQIRTEAFF. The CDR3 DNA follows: TGTGCCAGAAGCCCAGACCCCCCACAGATCAGAACTGAAGCTTTCTTT.

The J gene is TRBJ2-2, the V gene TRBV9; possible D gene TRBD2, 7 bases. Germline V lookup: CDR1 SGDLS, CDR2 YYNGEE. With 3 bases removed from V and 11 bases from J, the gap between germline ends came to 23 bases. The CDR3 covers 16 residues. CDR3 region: CASSEAGHRNTVELFF. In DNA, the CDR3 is TGTGCCAGCAGCGAAGCGGGACACCGTAACACCGTTGAGCTGTTTTTT.

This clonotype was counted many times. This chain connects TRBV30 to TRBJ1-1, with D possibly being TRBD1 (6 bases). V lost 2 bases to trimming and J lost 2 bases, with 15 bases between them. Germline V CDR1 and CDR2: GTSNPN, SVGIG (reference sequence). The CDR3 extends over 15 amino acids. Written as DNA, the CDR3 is TGTGCCTGGAGTCTCCGGACAGCGCTTAACACTGAAGCTTTCTTT. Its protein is CAWSLRTALNTEAFF.

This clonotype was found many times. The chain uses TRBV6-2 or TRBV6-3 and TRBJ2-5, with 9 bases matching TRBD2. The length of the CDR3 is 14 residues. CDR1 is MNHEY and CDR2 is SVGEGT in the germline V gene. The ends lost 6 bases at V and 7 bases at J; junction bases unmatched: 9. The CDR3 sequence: CASRWGLASGTQYF. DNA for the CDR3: TGTGCCAGCAGATGGGGACTAGCAAGCGGGACCCAGTACTTC.

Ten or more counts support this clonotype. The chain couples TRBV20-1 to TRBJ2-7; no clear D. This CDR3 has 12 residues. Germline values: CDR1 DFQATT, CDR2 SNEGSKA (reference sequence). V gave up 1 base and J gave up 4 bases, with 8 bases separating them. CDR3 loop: CSARGDAYEQYF. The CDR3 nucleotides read TGCAGTGCTAGAGGCGATGCTTACGAGCAGTACTTC.

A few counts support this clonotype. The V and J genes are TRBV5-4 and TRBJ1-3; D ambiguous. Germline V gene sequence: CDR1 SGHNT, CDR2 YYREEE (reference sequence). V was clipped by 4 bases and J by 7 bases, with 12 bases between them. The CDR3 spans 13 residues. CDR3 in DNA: TGTGCCAGCAGCCGGCCGACGGGGAACACCATATATTTT. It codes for CASSRPTGNTIYF.

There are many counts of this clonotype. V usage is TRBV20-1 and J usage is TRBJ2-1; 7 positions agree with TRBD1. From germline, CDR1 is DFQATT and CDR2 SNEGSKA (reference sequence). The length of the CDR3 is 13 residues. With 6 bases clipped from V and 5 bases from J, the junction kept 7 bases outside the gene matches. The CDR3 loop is CSAVMGQHNEQFF. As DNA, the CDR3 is TGCAGTGCGGTCATGGGACAGCACAATGAGCAGTTCTTC.

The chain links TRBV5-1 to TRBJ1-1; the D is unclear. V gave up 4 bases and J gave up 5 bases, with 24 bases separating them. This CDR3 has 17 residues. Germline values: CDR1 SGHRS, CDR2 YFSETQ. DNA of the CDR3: TGCGCCAGCAGCCCTTTTGGGAGGGCCCACCTAAGGACTGAAGCTTTCTTT. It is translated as CASSPFGRAHLRTEAFF.

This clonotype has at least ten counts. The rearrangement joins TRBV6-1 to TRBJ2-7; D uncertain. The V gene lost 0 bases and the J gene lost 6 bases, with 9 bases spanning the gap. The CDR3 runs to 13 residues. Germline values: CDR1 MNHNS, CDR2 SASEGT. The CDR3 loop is CASSEAGRVEQYF. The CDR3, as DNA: TGTGCCAGCAGTGAAGCGGGTCGAGTCGAGCAGTACTTC.

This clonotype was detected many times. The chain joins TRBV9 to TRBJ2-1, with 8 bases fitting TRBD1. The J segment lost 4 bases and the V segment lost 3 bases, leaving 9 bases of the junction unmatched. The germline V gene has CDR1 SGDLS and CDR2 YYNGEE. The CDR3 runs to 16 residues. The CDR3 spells CASSGRQGSAYNEQFF. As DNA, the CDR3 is TGTGCCAGCAGCGGTAGACAGGGGTCGGCTTACAATGAGCAGTTCTTC.

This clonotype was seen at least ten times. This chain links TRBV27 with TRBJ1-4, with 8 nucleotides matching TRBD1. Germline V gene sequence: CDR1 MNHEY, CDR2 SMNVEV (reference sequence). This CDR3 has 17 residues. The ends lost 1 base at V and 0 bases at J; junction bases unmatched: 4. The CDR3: CASSLWGTGATNEKLFF. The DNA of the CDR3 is TGTGCCAGCAGTTTATGGGGGACAGGTGCAACTAATGAAAAACTGTTTTTT.

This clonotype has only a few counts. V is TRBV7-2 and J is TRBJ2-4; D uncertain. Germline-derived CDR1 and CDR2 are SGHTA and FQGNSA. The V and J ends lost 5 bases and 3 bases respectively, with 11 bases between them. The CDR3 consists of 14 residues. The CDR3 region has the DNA TGTGCCAGCAGCCCCCCCTCCCTCAAAAACATTCAGTACTTC. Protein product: CASSPPSLKNIQYF.

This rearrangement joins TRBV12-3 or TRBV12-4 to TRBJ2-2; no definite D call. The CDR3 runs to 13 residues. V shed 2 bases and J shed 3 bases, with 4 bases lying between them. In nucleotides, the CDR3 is TGTGCCAGCAGTTTAATCTACACCGGGGAGCTGTTTTTT. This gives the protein CASSLIYTGELFF.

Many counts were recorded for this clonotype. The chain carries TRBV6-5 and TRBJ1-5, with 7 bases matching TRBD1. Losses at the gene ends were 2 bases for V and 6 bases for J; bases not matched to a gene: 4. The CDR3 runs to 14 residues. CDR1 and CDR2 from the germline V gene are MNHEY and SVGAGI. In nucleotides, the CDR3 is TGTGCCAGCAGTTACGCGCAGGGGGGTCAGCCCCAGCATTTT. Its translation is CASSYAQGGQPQHF.

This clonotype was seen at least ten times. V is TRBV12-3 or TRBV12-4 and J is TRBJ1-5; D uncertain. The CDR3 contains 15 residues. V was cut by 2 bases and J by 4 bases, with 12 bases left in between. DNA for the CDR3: TGTGCCAGCAGTTTAAATGACCTAGGGAATCAGCCCCAGCATTTT. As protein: CASSLNDLGNQPQHF.

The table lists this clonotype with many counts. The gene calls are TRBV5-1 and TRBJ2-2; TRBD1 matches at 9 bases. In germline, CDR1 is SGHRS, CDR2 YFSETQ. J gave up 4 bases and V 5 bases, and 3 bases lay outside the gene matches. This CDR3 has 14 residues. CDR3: CASRQGARTGELFF. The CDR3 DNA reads TGCGCCAGCAGACAGGGGGCTCGCACCGGGGAGCTGTTTTTT.

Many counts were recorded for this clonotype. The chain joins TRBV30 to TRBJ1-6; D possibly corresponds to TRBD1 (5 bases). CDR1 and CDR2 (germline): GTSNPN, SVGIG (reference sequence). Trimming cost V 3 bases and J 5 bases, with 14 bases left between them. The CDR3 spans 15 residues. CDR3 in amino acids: CAWRGTDGNNSPLHF. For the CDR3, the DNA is TGTGCCTGGAGGGGGACGGACGGTAATAATTCACCCCTCCACTTT.

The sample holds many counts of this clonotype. CDR3 region: CASSGKGTGIGEQFF. The CDR3 DNA reads TGTGCCAGCAGCGGCAAGGGGACAGGGATCGGTGAGCAGTTCTTC. V is TRBV11-3 and J is TRBJ2-1; 9 bases are shared with TRBD1. The CDR3 spans 15 residues. V was clipped by 5 bases and J by 9 bases; unmatched bases: 11. Per the germline V gene, CDR1 is SGHNT and CDR2 is YENEEA.

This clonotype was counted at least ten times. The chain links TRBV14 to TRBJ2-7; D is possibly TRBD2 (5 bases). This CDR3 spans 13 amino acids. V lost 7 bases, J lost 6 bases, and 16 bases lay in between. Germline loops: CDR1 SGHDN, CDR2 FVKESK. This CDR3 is CASNSRSSGEQYF. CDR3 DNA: TGTGCCAGCAATTCCCGGTCCAGCGGCGAGCAGTACTTC.

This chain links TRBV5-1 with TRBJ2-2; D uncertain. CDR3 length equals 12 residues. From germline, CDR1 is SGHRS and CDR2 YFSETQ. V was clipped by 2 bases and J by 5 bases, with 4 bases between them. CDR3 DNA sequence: TGCGCCAGCAGCTTTGGGACCGGGGAGCTGTTTTTT. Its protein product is CASSFGTGELFF.